The rows below give T cell receptor beta chains drawn from one sample of a study of STAT5B mutations in CD4+ large granular lymphocyte leukemia. The repertoire was sequenced with immunoSEQ multiplex PCR; TCRdb's copy has only in-frame clones and lacks some. Seen here are tens of thousands of clones, about 82% observed once, and the top ten hold 4.4%. Specimen: CD4+ T cells from blood buffy coats. These receptors were collected from a human donor in good health. CDR3s include the opening cysteine and the closing phenylalanine or tryptophan. D genes are given only for firm matches. The listing skips clone size in some rows; elsewhere it reads once, few, many or a size class.

size	V	J	D	length	DNA	CDR3
NA	TRBV11-2	TRBJ1-3	NA	14	TGTGCCAGCAGCTTCGGTCCAGTTGGAAACACCATATATTTT	CASSFGPVGNTIYF
NA	TRBV5-4	TRBJ1-6	NA	16	TGTGCCAGCAGCTTGGCGGGTGTACGTAGTAATTCACCCCTCCACTTT	CASSLAGVRSNSPLHF
NA	TRBV9	TRBJ2-1	NA	17	TGTGCCAGCAGCACCAATCGACCGTGGGGCATATACAATGAGCAGTTCTTC	CASSTNRPWGIYNEQFF
NA	TRBV14	TRBJ2-3	NA	18	TGTGCCAGCAGCCTCCCCGGGACAAGCCGTTCTTTTTCAGATACGCAGTATTTT	CASSLPGTSRSFSDTQYF
NA	TRBV7-3	TRBJ1-1	NA	13	TGTGCCAGCAGCCACTCGGGGGACTCTGAAGCTTTCTTT	CASSHSGDSEAFF
NA	TRBV29-1	TRBJ2-5	NA	12	TGCAGCGTGTGGCGCTGGGGGGAGACCCAGTACTTC	CSVWRWGETQYF
NA	TRBV7-7	TRBJ2-1	TRBD2	16	TGTGCCAGCAGCTTAGTGGCGGGAGGGCCCCCCAATGAGCAGTTCTTC	CASSLVAGGPPNEQFF
NA	TRBV6-6	TRBJ2-1	NA	13	TGTGCCAGCAGTAAACAGGAATACAATGAGCAGTTCTTC	CASSKQEYNEQFF
NA	TRBV6-5	TRBJ1-2	TRBD1	16	TGTGCCAGCAGTTACTCGACAGGGATCGGGACCTATGGCTACACCTTC	CASSYSTGIGTYGYTF
NA	TRBV15	TRBJ1-5	NA	13	TGTGCCACCAGCAGAGATCTAGATCAGCCCCAGCATTTT	CATSRDLDQPQHF
NA	TRBV5-4	TRBJ1-2	NA	16	TGTGCCAGCAGCTTGGATTTCGGGGCCCCTAACTATGGCTACACCTTC	CASSLDFGAPNYGYTF
NA	TRBV18	TRBJ2-7	TRBD2	17	TGTGCCAGCTCACCGAGGGGGACTAGCGGGAGTGTCCACGAGCAGTACTTC	CASSPRGTSGSVHEQYF
NA	TRBV28	TRBJ2-7	NA	15	TGTGCCAGCAGTTCCCATGGGGCAGGGGCCTACGAGCAGTACTTC	CASSSHGAGAYEQYF
NA	TRBV5-1	TRBJ2-1	TRBD1	15	TGCGCCAGCAGCCCGGACAGGGGCCTCCTCAATGAGCAGTTCTTC	CASSPDRGLLNEQFF
NA	TRBV25-1	TRBJ1-5	NA	17	TGTGCCAGCAGGCCGGGGCCTCGAGGGGGAGGAAATCAGCCCCAGCATTTT	CASRPGPRGGGNQPQHF
NA	TRBV5-4	TRBJ2-3	NA	16	TGTGCCAGCAGCTCTCCGCAGACAGCTAGCACAGATACGCAGTATTTT	CASSSPQTASTDTQYF
NA	TRBV28	TRBJ1-1	NA	13	TGTGCCAGCAGTTTGCAGGGATCCACTGAAGCTTTCTTT	CASSLQGSTEAFF
NA	TRBV10-1	TRBJ1-1	NA	13	TGCGCCAGCAGTGGGGGACGGAACACTGAAGCTTTCTTT	CASSGGRNTEAFF
NA	TRBV30	TRBJ2-7	TRBD2	14	TGTGCCTCCCGATCCCGAGCGGGAGGCTACGAGCAGTACTTC	CASRSRAGGYEQYF
NA	TRBV19	TRBJ2-7	TRBD1	15	TGTGCCGGTAGTATCGAGACAGGGGTCGGCTACGAGCAGTACTTC	CAGSIETGVGYEQYF
NA	TRBV7-8	TRBJ2-3	TRBD2	15	TGTGCCAGCAGCTTAGTTGGCGGGAGTGTGGATACGCAGTATTTT	CASSLVGGSVDTQYF
NA	TRBV7-6	TRBJ2-5	TRBD2	16	TGTGCCAGCAGCTTGGGACTAGCGGGAGTTCGAGAGACCCAGTACTTC	CASSLGLAGVRETQYF
once	TRBV29-1	TRBJ1-5	NA	16	TGCAGCGTACGAACCGGGACATTTAAAGGCAATCAGCCCCAGCATTTT	CSVRTGTFKGNQPQHF
NA	TRBV27	TRBJ2-3	NA	13	TGTGCCAGCAGTTTATCATACACAGATACGCAGTATTTT	CASSLSYTDTQYF
NA	TRBV19	TRBJ2-3	TRBD1	13	TGTGCCAGTAGGGGGACAGGGACAGATACGCAGTATTTT	CASRGTGTDTQYF
NA	TRBV6-6	TRBJ2-2	NA	11	TGTGCCAGCGAAAACACCGGGGAGCTGTTTTTT	CASENTGELFF
NA	TRBV27	TRBJ2-4	TRBD1	13	TGTGCCAGCAGGATTGGACAGGGTGGCATTCAGTACTTC	CASRIGQGGIQYF
few	TRBV4-3	TRBJ2-3	NA	16	TGCGCCAGCAGCCCAGATAAGGGGGGGGCGAGAGATACGCAGTATTTT	CASSPDKGGARDTQYF
NA	TRBV30	TRBJ2-7	TRBD1	14	TGTGCCACGACTGGGACAGGGGTTTTCTACGAGCAGTACTTC	CATTGTGVFYEQYF
NA	TRBV13	TRBJ2-3	TRBD1	14	TGTGCCAGCAAGCGGGACAGGGCCCGAGATACGCAGTATTTT	CASKRDRARDTQYF
NA	TRBV18	TRBJ1-1	TRBD1	15	TGTGCCAGCTCACCTCGACAGGGAGGGGACACTGAAGCTTTCTTT	CASSPRQGGDTEAFF
NA	TRBV11-3	TRBJ2-7	TRBD2	15	TGTGCCAGCAGCCCGACTAGCGCTTCAACCTACGAGCAGTACTTC	CASSPTSASTYEQYF
NA	TRBV5-6	TRBJ1-1	TRBD1	14	TGTGCCAGCAGCTTCAGGGGGGCAGGCCCTGAAGCTTTCTTT	CASSFRGAGPEAFF